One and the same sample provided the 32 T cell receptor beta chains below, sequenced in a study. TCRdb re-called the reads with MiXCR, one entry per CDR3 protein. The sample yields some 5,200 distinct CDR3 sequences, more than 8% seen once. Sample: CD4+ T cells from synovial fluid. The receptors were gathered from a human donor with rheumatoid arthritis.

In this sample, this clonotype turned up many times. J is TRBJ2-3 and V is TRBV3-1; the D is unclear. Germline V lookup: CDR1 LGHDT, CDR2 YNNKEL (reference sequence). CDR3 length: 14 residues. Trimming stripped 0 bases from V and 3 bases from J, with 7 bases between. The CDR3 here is CASSQDVTTDTQYF. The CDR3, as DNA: TGTGCCAGCAGCCAAGATGTGACGACAGATACGCAGTATTTT.

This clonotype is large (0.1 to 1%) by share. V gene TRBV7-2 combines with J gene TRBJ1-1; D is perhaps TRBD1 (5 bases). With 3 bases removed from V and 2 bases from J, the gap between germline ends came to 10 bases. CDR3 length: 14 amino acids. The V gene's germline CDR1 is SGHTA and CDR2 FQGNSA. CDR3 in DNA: TGTGCCAGCAGCTTGGACATGATTAACACTGAAGCTTTCTTT. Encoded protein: CASSLDMINTEAFF.

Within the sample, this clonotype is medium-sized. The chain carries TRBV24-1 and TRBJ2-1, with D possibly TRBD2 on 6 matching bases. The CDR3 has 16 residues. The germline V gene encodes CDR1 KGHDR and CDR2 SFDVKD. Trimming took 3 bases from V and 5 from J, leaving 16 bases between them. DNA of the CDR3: TGTGCCACCAGTGATGGGGACTCCATCAAGAACAATGAGCAGTTCTTC. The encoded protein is CATSDGDSIKNNEQFF.

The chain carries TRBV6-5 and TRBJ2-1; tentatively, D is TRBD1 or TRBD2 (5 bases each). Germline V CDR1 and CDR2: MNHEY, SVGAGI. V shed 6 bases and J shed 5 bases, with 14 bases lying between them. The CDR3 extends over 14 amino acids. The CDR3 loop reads CASSLRDGDNEQFF. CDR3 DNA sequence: TGTGCCAGCAGCCTCCGGGACGGGGACAATGAGCAGTTCTTC.

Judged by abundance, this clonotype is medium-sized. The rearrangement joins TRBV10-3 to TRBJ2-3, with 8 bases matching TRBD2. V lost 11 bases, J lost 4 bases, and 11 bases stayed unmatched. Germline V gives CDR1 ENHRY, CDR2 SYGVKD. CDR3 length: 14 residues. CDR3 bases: TGTGCCGCAGCAGCGGGAGAAGGATCAGATACGCAGTATTTT. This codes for CAAAAGEGSDTQYF.

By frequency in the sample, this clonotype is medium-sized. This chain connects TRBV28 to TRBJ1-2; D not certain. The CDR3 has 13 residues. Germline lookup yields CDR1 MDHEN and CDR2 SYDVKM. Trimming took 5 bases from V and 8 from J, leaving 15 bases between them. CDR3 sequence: CASSPQSGGGYTF. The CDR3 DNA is TGTGCCAGCAGTCCCCAGTCGGGAGGAGGCTACACCTTC.

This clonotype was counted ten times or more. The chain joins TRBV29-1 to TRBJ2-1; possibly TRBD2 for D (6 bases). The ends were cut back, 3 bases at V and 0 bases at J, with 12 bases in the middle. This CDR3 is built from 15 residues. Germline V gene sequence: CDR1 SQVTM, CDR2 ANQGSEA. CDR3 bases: TGCAGCGTTGATGGGGGGATGAGCTCCTACAATGAGCAGTTCTTC. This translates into CSVDGGMSSYNEQFF.

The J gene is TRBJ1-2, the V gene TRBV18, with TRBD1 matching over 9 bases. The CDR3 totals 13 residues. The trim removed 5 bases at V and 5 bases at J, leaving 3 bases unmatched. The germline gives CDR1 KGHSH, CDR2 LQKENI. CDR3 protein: CASSAGQGYGYTF. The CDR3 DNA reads TGTGCCAGCTCAGCGGGACAGGGTTATGGCTACACCTTC.

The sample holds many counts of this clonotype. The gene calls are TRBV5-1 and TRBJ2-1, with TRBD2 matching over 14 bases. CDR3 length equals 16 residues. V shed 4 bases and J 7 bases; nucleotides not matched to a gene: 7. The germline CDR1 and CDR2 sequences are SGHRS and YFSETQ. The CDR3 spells CASSTGGTSGGNEQFF. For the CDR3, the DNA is TGCGCCAGCAGCACGGGGGGGACTAGCGGGGGTAATGAGCAGTTCTTC.

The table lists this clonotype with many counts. The CDR3: CASSPAEVLSEQYF. CDR3 nucleotides: TGTGCCAGCTCACCCGCGGAGGTTCTCTCCGAGCAGTACTTC. The V and J genes are TRBV18 and TRBJ2-7; tentative D call: TRBD2 (5 bases). The length of the CDR3 is 14 residues. Germline values: CDR1 KGHSH, CDR2 LQKENI. Trimming cost V 3 bases and J 6 bases, with 15 bases left between them.

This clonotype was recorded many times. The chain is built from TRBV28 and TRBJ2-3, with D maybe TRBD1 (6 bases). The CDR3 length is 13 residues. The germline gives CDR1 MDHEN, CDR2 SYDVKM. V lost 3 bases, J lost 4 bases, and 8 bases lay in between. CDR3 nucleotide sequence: TGTGCCAGCAGTTTGAAGGGGGCAGATACGCAGTATTTT. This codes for CASSLKGADTQYF.

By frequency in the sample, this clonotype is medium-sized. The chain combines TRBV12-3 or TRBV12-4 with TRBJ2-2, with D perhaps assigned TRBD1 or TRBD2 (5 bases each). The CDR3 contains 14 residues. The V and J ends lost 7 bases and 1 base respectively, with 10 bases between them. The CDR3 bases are TGTGCCAGCACCCCGGGACGGAACACCGGGGAGCTGTTTTTT. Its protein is CASTPGRNTGELFF.

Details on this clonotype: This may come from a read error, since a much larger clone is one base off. The CDR3: CASSLGATEKLFF. The DNA of the CDR3 is TGTGCCAGCAGCTTGGGGGCCACGGAAAAACTGTTTTTT. This sequence joins TRBV7-2 and TRBJ1-4, with D maybe TRBD1 (6 bases). V was trimmed by 3 bases and J by 8 bases, leaving 10 bases between them. CDR1 is SGHTA and CDR2 is FQGNSA in the germline V gene. The CDR3 extends over 13 amino acids.

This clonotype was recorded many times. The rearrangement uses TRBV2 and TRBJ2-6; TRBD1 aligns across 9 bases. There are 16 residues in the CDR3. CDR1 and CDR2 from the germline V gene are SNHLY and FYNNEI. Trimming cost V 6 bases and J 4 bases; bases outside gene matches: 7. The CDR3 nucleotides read TGTGCCAGCAGACGGGACAGGGTGACCGGGGCCAACGTCCTGACTTTC. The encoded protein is CASRRDRVTGANVLTF.

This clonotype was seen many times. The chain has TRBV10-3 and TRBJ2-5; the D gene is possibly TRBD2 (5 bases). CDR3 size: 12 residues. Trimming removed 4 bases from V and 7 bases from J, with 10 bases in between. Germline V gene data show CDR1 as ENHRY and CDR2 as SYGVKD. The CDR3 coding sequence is TGTGCCATCAGTGGGGAGCCGGGGACCCAGTACTTC. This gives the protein CAISGEPGTQYF.

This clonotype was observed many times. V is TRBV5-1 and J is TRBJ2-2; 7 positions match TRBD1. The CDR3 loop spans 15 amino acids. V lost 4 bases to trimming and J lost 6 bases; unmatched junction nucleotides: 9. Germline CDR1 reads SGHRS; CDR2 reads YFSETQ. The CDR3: CASSVGQTTAGELFF. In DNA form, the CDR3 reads TGCGCCAGCAGCGTGGGACAGACTACCGCCGGGGAGCTGTTTTTT.

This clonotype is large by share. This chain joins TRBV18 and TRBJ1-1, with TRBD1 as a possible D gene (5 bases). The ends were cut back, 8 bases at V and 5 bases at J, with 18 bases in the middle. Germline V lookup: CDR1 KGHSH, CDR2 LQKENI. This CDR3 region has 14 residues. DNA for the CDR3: TGTGCCAGCAGCTCTGTAGGCCAGGGTACTGAAGCTTTCTTT. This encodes CASSSVGQGTEAFF.

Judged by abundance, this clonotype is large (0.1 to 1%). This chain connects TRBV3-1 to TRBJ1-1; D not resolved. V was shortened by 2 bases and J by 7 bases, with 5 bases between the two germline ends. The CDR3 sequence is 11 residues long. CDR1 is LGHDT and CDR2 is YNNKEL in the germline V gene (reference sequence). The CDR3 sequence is CASSQHGEAFF. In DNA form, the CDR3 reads TGTGCCAGCAGCCAACACGGTGAAGCTTTCTTT.

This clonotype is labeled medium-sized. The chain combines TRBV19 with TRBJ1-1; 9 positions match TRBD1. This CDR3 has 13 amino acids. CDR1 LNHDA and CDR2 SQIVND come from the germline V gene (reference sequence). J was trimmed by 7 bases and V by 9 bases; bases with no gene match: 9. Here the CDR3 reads CASSRQGDYEAFF. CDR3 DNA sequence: TGTGCCAGCTCAAGACAGGGGGACTATGAAGCTTTCTTT. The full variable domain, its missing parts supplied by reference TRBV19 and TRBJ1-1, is DGGITQSPKYLFRKEGQNVTLSCEQNLNHDAMYWYRQDPGQGLRLIYYSQIVNDFQKGDIAEGYSVSREKKESFPLTVTSAQKNPTAFYLCASSRQGDYEAFFGQGTRLTVV.

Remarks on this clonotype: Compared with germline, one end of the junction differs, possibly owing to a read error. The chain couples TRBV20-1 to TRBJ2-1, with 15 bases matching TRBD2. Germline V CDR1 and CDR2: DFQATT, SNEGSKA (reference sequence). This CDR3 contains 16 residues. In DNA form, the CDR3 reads TGCAATGCTGAGGGACTAGCGGGAGGCCCTTACAATGAGCAGTTCTTC. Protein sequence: CNAEGLAGGPYNEQFF.

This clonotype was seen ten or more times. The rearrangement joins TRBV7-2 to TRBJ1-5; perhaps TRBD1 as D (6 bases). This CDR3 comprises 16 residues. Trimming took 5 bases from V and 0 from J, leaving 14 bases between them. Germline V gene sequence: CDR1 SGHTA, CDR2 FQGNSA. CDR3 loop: CASSPGDIYSNQPQHF. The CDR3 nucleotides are TGTGCCAGCAGCCCAGGGGACATCTATAGCAATCAGCCCCAGCATTTT.

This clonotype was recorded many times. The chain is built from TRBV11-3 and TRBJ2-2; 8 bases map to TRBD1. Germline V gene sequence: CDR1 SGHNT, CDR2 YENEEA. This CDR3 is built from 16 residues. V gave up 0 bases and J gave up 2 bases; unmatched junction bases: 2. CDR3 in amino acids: CASSLDRGRNTGELFF. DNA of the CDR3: TGTGCCAGCAGCTTAGACAGGGGGCGTAACACCGGGGAGCTGTTTTTT.

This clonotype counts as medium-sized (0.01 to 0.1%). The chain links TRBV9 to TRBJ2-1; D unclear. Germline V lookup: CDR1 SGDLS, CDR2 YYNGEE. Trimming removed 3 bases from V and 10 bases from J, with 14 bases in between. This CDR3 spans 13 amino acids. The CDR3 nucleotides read TGTGCCAGCAGCGGATGGTCTTCCCAGGAGCAGTTCTTC. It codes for CASSGWSSQEQFF.

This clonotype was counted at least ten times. The CDR3 loop reads CAISDGSTSQYF. CDR3 nucleotide sequence: TGTGCCATCAGTGATGGCAGCACATCCCAGTACTTC. The J gene is TRBJ2-5, the V gene TRBV10-3; D call uncertain. Per germline, CDR1 ENHRY and CDR2 SYGVKD. With 3 bases removed from V and 9 bases from J, the gap between germline ends came to 11 bases. The CDR3 runs 12 residues.

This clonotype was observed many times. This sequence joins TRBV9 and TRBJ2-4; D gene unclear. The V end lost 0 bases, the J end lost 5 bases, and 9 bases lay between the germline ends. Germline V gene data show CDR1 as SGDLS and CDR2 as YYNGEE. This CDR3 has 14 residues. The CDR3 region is CASSVEGTQNIQYF. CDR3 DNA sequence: TGTGCCAGCAGCGTAGAGGGTACCCAAAACATTCAGTACTTC.

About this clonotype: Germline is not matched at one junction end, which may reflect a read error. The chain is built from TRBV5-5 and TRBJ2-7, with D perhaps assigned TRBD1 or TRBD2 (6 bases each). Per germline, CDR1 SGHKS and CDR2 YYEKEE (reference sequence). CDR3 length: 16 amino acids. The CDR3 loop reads CVSSMGGAPKTYEQYF. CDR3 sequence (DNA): TGTGTCAGCAGTATGGGGGGCGCGCCCAAGACCTACGAGCAGTACTTC. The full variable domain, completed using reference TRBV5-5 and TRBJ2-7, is DAGVTQSPTHLIKTRGQQVTLRCSPISGHKSVSWYQQVLGQGPQFIFQYYEKEERGRGNFPDRFSARQFPNYSSELNVNALLLGDSALYLCVSSMGGAPKTYEQYFGPGTRLTVT.

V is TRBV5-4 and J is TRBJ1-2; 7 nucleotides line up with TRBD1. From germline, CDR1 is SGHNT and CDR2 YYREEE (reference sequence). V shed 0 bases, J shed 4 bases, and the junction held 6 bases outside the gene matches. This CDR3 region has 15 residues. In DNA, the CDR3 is TGTGCCAGCAGCTTGGAGGGGGCGCCGGGCTATGGCTACACCTTC. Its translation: CASSLEGAPGYGYTF.

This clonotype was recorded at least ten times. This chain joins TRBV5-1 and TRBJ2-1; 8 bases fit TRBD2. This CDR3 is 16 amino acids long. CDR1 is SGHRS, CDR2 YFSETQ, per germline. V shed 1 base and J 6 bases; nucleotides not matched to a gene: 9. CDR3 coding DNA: TGCGCCAGCAGCTTGACCACGGGACTAGGGATCAATGAGCAGTTCTTC. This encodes CASSLTTGLGINEQFF.

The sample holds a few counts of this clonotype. CDR3: CASRPTAFGEGTQYF. The CDR3 DNA follows: TGTGCCAGCAGACCGACCGCCTTTGGGGAGGGGACCCAGTACTTC. The chain carries TRBV12-3 or TRBV12-4 and TRBJ2-5, with 7 bases that match TRBD2. V was pared by 6 bases and J by 7 bases, with 14 bases of the junction left unmatched. The CDR3 has 15 residues.

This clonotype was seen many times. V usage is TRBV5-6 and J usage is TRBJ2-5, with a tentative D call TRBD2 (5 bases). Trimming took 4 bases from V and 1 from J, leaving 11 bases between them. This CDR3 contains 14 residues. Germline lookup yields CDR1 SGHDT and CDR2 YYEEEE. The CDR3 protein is CASSAGSLQETQYF. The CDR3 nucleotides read TGTGCCAGCAGCGCTGGGAGTCTCCAAGAGACCCAGTACTTC. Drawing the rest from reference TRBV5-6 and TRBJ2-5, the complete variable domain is DAGVTQSPTHLIKTRGQQVTLRCSPKSGHDTVSWYQQALGQGPQFIFQYYEEEERQRGNFPDRFSGHQFPNYSSELNVNALLLGDSALYLCASSAGSLQETQYFGPGTRLLVL.

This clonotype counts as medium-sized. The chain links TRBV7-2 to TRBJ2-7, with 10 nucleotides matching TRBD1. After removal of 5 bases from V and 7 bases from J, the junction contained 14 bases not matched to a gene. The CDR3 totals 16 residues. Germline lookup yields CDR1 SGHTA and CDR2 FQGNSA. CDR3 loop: CASSPGTGALRAEQYF. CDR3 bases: TGTGCCAGCAGCCCCGGGACAGGGGCCCTCCGGGCGGAGCAGTACTTC.

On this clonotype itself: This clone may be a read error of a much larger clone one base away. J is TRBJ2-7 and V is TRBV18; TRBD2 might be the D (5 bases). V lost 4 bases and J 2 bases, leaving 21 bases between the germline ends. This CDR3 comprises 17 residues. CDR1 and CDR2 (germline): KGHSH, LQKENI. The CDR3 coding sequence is TGTGCCAGCTCACTAAACGAAGCGGTAGTGTCCCCCTACGAGCAGTACTTC. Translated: CASSLNEAVVSPYEQYF. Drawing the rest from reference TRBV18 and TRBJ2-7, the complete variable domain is NAGVMQNPRHLVRRRGQEARLRCSPMKGHSHVYWYRQLPEEGLKFMVYLQKENIIDESGMPKERFSAEFPKEGPSILRIQQVVRGDSAAYFCASSLNEAVVSPYEQYFGPGTRLTVT.